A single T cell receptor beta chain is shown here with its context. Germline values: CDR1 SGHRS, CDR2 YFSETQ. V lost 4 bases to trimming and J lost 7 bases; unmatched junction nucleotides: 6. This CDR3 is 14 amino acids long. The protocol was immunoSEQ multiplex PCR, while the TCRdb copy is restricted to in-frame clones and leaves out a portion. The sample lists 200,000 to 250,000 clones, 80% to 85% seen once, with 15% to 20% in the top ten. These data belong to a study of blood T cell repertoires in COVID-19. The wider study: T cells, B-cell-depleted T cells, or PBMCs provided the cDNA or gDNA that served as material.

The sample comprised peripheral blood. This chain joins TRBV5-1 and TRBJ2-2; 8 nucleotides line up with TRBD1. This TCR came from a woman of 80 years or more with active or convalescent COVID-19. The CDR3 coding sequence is TGCGCCAGCAGCGACCAGGGGGCGAACGGGGAGCTGTTTTTT. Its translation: CASSDQGANGELFF.